What follows are 23 T cell receptor beta chains derived from one specimen sequenced in a study of T cell repertoires in cytomegalovirus infection (dated by TCRdb to between 2018 and 2020). The label giving this sample's treatment or condition can be read as: in vitro stimulation with specific CMV peptide epitopes to enrich CMV-specific T cells. Antigen specificity for these receptors is unknown. Sequenced using an Illumina HiSeq 1500. TCRdb's own reprocessing of the public reads used fastp at Q25 and MiXCR and kept productive beta chains. Records with the same CDR3 protein are collapsed into one entry carrying the most frequent genes and DNA. The sample table records 900,000 to 950,000 distinct CDR3 sequences; under 40% of these occur just once. Around 15% of the sample is held by the ten biggest clonotypes. This specimen consisted of cultured CD8+ T cells from PBMCs, obtained from culture after CMV antigen stimulation. The receptors were sampled from a human donor in good health (CMV status not recorded). Some clones in this sample may be carry-over from other donors' samples.

The chain recombines TRBV19 with TRBJ2-7; 12 bases fit TRBD1. Unmatched junction bases numbered 5, after V lost 6 bases and J lost 5 bases. The CDR3 length is 14 residues. From germline, CDR1 is LNHDA and CDR2 SQIVND (reference sequence). The CDR3 sequence: CASRRDRGQNEQYF. DNA of the CDR3: TGTGCCAGTAGGCGGGACAGGGGGCAGAACGAGCAGTACTTC. The full variable domain, in which reference TRBV19 and TRBJ2-7 provide the parts outside the CDR3, is DGGITQSPKYLFRKEGQNVTLSCEQNLNHDAMYWYRQDPGQGLRLIYYSQIVNDFQKGDIAEGYSVSREKKESFPLTVTSAQKNPTAFYLCASRRDRGQNEQYFGPGTRLTVT.

J is TRBJ1-2 and V is TRBV10-3; D unresolved. Trimming removed 7 bases at V and 3 bases at J, with 18 bases between. The CDR3 extends over 15 amino acids. The germline CDR1 and CDR2 sequences are ENHRY and SYGVKD. The CDR3 DNA is TGTGCCATCACCGGGAAGGAGGGTAGGCACTATGGCTACACCTTC. Protein: CAITGKEGRHYGYTF.

This clonotype was seen more than once but under ten times. The gene calls are TRBV27 and TRBJ1-5, with a tentative D call TRBD1 (6 bases). Trimming shortened V by 8 bases and J by 6 bases, and 17 bases separated the two germline ends. This CDR3 region has 14 residues. The V gene's germline CDR1 is MNHEY and CDR2 SMNVEV (reference sequence). In nucleotides, the CDR3 is TGTGCCAGCGCCCCGGGACTACAGGGTCAGCCCCAGCATTTT. Translation gives CASAPGLQGQPQHF.

The chain combines TRBV4-3 with TRBJ1-2; TRBD1 aligns across 7 bases. With V trimmed by 0 bases and J by 5 bases, 12 bases remained unmatched. The CDR3 contains 17 residues. The germline gives CDR1 LGHNA, CDR2 YSLEER. The CDR3 sequence is CASSQDRKDRIEYGYTF. The DNA for the CDR3 is TGCGCCAGCAGCCAAGATCGGAAGGACAGGATAGAGTATGGCTACACCTTC.

This clonotype was seen a few times. V usage is TRBV6-5 and J usage is TRBJ1-3; a weak D match, TRBD1 (5 bases). Germline V gene sequence: CDR1 MNHEY, CDR2 SVGAGI. V shed 5 bases and J shed 2 bases, with 13 bases lying between them. This CDR3 region has 15 residues. The CDR3 loop reads CASSPQGAPGNTIYF. The CDR3 coding sequence is TGTGCCAGCAGTCCTCAGGGAGCGCCTGGAAACACCATATATTTT.

This clonotype occurred a few times. The rearrangement uses TRBV6-5 and TRBJ2-7; 8 bases line up with TRBD1. The CDR3 length is 16 residues. The V gene end was trimmed by 2 bases and the J gene end by 7 bases; junction bases not matched to a gene: 13. CDR1 is MNHEY, CDR2 SVGAGI, per germline. Here the CDR3 DNA reads TGTGCCAGCAGTTACCTTACCCCGGACAGGGCAAGGGAGCAGTACTTC. Protein product: CASSYLTPDRAREQYF.

This chain links TRBV12-3 or TRBV12-4 with TRBJ1-3; 7 bases are a match to TRBD1. V shed 7 bases, J shed 0 bases, and the junction held 9 bases outside the gene matches. CDR3 size: 16 residues. The chain's CDR3 is CASTPGTAGSGNTIYF. The CDR3 coding sequence is TGTGCCAGCACCCCGGGGACAGCCGGCTCTGGAAACACCATATATTTT.

Comments on this clonotype: A much larger clone sits a single nucleotide away, making a read error possible. This rearrangement joins TRBV7-8 to TRBJ2-1; the match to TRBD2 covers 13 bases. The CDR3 runs to 16 residues. Germline V gives CDR1 SGHVS, CDR2 FQNEAQ. V trimming: 1 base; J trimming: 8 bases; junction bases outside the gene matches: 5. The CDR3 DNA follows: TGTGCCAGCAGCTTAGAACTAGCGGGGGGGCCTGATGAGCAGTTCTTC. Protein product: CASSLELAGGPDEQFF.

V usage is TRBV11-2 and J usage is TRBJ2-7, with D perhaps being TRBD1 or TRBD2 (6 bases each). V was clipped by 5 bases and J by 4 bases, with 12 bases between them. The V gene's germline CDR1 is SGHAT and CDR2 FQNNGV. This CDR3 contains 13 residues. CDR3 region: CASSRGRLYEQYV. CDR3 DNA sequence: TGTGCCAGCAGCCGGGGGCGTCTGTACGAGCAGTACGTC.

The V call is TRBV12-3 or TRBV12-4, the J call TRBJ2-7; a weak D match, TRBD2 (6 bases). With 2 bases removed from V and 3 bases from J, the gap between germline ends came to 20 bases. The CDR3 runs to 17 residues. The CDR3 spells CASSLTGAEPNSYEQYF. The DNA of the CDR3 is TGTGCCAGCAGTTTAACGGGAGCCGAACCAAATAGCTACGAGCAGTACTTC.

The chain links TRBV6-5 to TRBJ2-1, with D possibly matching TRBD2 (6 bases). V was shortened by 3 bases and J by 0 bases, with 15 bases between the two germline ends. The CDR3 sequence is 17 residues long. The germline gives CDR1 MNHEY, CDR2 SVGAGI. The CDR3 is CASSYGAGPSSYNEQFF. The CDR3 nucleotides are TGTGCCAGCAGTTATGGAGCGGGCCCTAGCTCCTACAATGAGCAGTTCTTC.

This clonotype came up a few times. The chain employs TRBV19 and TRBJ1-1; D gene unclear. The CDR3 loop spans 14 amino acids. The V and J ends lost 0 bases and 8 bases respectively, with 13 bases between them. CDR1 and CDR2 (germline): LNHDA, SQIVND (reference sequence). CDR3 DNA sequence: TGTGCCAGTAGTATAGACGTGGTTGGATTGGAAGCTTTCTTT. It yields the protein CASSIDVVGLEAFF.

Many counts were recorded for this clonotype. V usage is TRBV7-8 and J usage is TRBJ1-5, with D tentatively TRBD1 (6 bases). V dropped 2 bases and J dropped 4 bases, with 12 bases sitting between them. The CDR3 runs 15 residues. Germline CDR1 SGHVS, CDR2 FQNEAQ. The CDR3 DNA reads TGTGCCAGCAGCTTATGGGCAGGGGCGAATCAGCCCCAGCATTTT. As protein: CASSLWAGANQPQHF.

In this sample, this clonotype turned up many times. The J gene is TRBJ2-1, the V gene TRBV7-2; TRBD1 aligns across 9 bases. Per germline, CDR1 SGHTA and CDR2 FQGNSA. V shed 1 base, J shed 4 bases, and the junction held 11 bases outside the gene matches. The CDR3 loop spans 18 amino acids. The CDR3 here is CASSLGGRGQGFYNEQFF. The CDR3 coding sequence is TGTGCCAGCAGCTTAGGGGGGAGGGGACAGGGATTTTACAATGAGCAGTTCTTC.

This sequence joins TRBV4-2 and TRBJ2-2; no clear D. Trimming removed 1 base at V and 9 bases at J, with 15 bases between. This CDR3 comprises 15 residues. Germline CDR1 is LGHNA and CDR2 is YNFKEQ. As DNA, the CDR3 is TGTGCCAGCAGCCAAGGTCCCTTAGGGCCCAGGGAGCTGTTTTTT. This translates into CASSQGPLGPRELFF.

V gene TRBV7-9 combines with J gene TRBJ2-1; D is unresolved. Per the germline V gene, CDR1 is SEHNR and CDR2 is FQNEAQ (reference sequence). The CDR3 has 11 amino acids. Trimming left V 5 bases short and J 9 bases short, with 8 bases between. The CDR3 coding sequence is TGTGCCAGCAGCACTCCAGGTGAGCAGTTCTTC. Its protein is CASSTPGEQFF.

The sample holds a few counts of this clonotype. V gene TRBV12-3 or TRBV12-4 combines with J gene TRBJ2-5; D ambiguous. The CDR3 contains 14 residues. V lost 3 bases and J lost 0, with 8 bases in between. This chain's CDR3 is CASSFAKYQETQYF. The CDR3 nucleotides are TGTGCCAGCAGTTTCGCCAAGTACCAAGAGACCCAGTACTTC.

This clonotype was observed many times. This chain uses TRBV12-3 or TRBV12-4 with TRBJ1-1; no reliable D call. Trimming stripped 10 bases from V and 1 base from J, with 7 bases between. The CDR3 covers 11 residues. The CDR3 sequence: CATGWNTEAFF. CDR3 coding DNA: TGTGCCACTGGGTGGAACACTGAAGCTTTCTTT.

The J gene is TRBJ1-1, the V gene TRBV6-2 or TRBV6-3, with D possibly TRBD1 on 6 matching bases. V was clipped by 6 bases and J by 1 base, with 15 bases between them. The CDR3 sequence is 15 residues long. Germline loops: CDR1 MNHEY, CDR2 SVGEGT. CDR3 loop: CASSSLTGSNTEAFF. The CDR3 DNA sequence: TGTGCCAGCAGCAGTTTAACAGGGTCGAACACTGAAGCTTTCTTT.

This clonotype came up a few times. V is TRBV12-3 or TRBV12-4 and J is TRBJ2-7; D is tentatively TRBD1 or TRBD2 (7 bases each). This CDR3 region has 14 residues. V was shortened by 4 bases and J by 3 bases, with 13 bases between the two germline ends. This CDR3 is CASSWAGGDYEQYF. In DNA form, the CDR3 reads TGTGCCAGCAGTTGGGCAGGGGGGGACTACGAGCAGTACTTC.

As to this clonotype: A much bigger clone sits one base away, suggesting this may be a read error. The chain links TRBV6-5 to TRBJ2-5; the D gene is possibly TRBD1 (6 bases). CDR3 size: 16 residues. Germline V gene data show CDR1 as MNHEY and CDR2 as SVGAGI. V lost 4 bases and J 0 bases, leaving 15 bases between the germline ends. CDR3 protein: CASSLNRAMYQETQYF. The DNA of the CDR3 is TGTGCCAGCAGTTTAAACAGGGCCATGTACCAAGAGACCCAGTACTTC.

The chain combines TRBV3-1 with TRBJ1-4, with 10 bases matching TRBD1. The germline CDR1 and CDR2 sequences are LGHDT and YNNKEL (reference sequence). With 4 bases clipped from V and 6 bases from J, the junction kept 2 bases outside the gene matches. The CDR3 consists of 14 residues. DNA for the CDR3: TGTGCCAGCAGCCTGACAGGGGGCTATGAAAAACTGTTTTTT. Amino acids: CASSLTGGYEKLFF. The entire variable domain, with the rest obtained from reference TRBV3-1 and TRBJ1-4, is as follows: DTAVSQTPKYLVTQMGNDKSIKCEQNLGHDTMYWYKQDSKKFLKIMFSYNNKELIINETVPNRFSPKSPDKAHLNLHINSLELGDSAVYFCASSLTGGYEKLFFGSGTQLSVL.

On this clonotype: A read error may explain this, as a much larger clone is one base away. This sequence joins TRBV7-2 and TRBJ1-5; D is possibly TRBD1 (6 bases). Trimming stripped 3 bases from V and 2 bases from J, with 11 bases between. Germline V gene sequence: CDR1 SGHTA, CDR2 FQGNSA. The length of the CDR3 is 15 residues. In nucleotides, the CDR3 is TGTGCCAGCAGCTTTGAACAGGGCCGCAATCAGCCCCAGCATTTT. This codes for CASSFEQGRNQPQHF.